Shown below are 15 T cell receptor beta chains from a single sample sequenced in a study of response to subunit inactivated influenza vaccine. TCRdb re-called the RT-PCR reads with MiXCR, one entry per CDR3 protein. The repertoire holds 500,000 to 600,000 distinct CDR3 sequences, with 10% to 12% as singletons. These records were also assigned to another study, of T cells expressing NK-cell markers. That work states: Scientists made TCR beta cDNA using 5'RACE template switching with UMIs.

Source: PBMCs from blood, taken on the day of vaccination. The origin of the receptors is a man aged 45 to 65 who received an inactivated influenza vaccine.

This clonotype has more than one count but fewer than ten. The rearrangement links TRBV24-1 to TRBJ1-5; D is unresolved. In germline, CDR1 is KGHDR, CDR2 SFDVKD. CDR3 length: 12 amino acids. Trimming shortened V by 5 bases and J by 1 base, and 2 bases separated the two germline ends. CDR3 nucleotides: TGTGCCACCAGTGCCAGCAATCAGCCCCAGCATTTT. Translated, it gives CATSASNQPQHF.

The V and J genes are TRBV3-1 and TRBJ2-6; 11 positions agree with TRBD1. The V gene's germline CDR1 is LGHDT and CDR2 YNNKEL (reference sequence). The V and J ends lost 6 bases and 4 bases, in that order; junction bases with no gene match: 5. The CDR3 runs 16 residues. The CDR3 coding sequence is TGTGCCAGCAGTCGGACAGGGGGCTCGGGGGCCAACGTCCTGACTTTC. Translating it yields CASSRTGGSGANVLTF.

The V gene is TRBV11-2, the J gene TRBJ2-5; unclear D gene. Germline V lookup: CDR1 SGHAT, CDR2 FQNNGV. The CDR3 covers 16 residues. V dropped 7 bases and J dropped 2 bases, with 20 bases sitting between them. DNA for the CDR3: TGTGCCAGCAAAAGTGCCTCGGGTGGAAAACAAGAGACCCAGTACTTC. Amino acids: CASKSASGGKQETQYF.

This chain joins TRBV24-1 and TRBJ2-1; 9 bases align to TRBD1. Germline CDR1 KGHDR, CDR2 SFDVKD. Trimming took 4 bases from V and 6 from J; bases not matched to a gene: 12. The CDR3 spans 17 residues. CDR3 amino acids: CATSDQRPGQGSNEQFF. The CDR3 region has the DNA TGTGCCACCAGTGACCAGCGCCCGGGACAGGGAAGCAATGAGCAGTTCTTC.

V gene TRBV5-6 combines with J gene TRBJ1-6; 7 positions match TRBD1. CDR1 SGHDT and CDR2 YYEEEE come from the germline V gene. The V gene end was trimmed by 1 base and the J gene end by 8 bases; junction bases not matched to a gene: 6. The CDR3 has 15 amino acids. The CDR3 sequence is CASSLWGQSDSPLHF. CDR3 sequence (DNA): TGTGCCAGCAGCTTGTGGGGACAGTCGGATTCACCCCTCCACTTT.

This clonotype was seen repeatedly, ten times or more. The rearrangement links TRBV20-1 to TRBJ2-7; 9 positions match TRBD1. V shed 5 bases and J 0 bases; nucleotides not matched to a gene: 8. The CDR3 spans 15 residues. From germline, CDR1 is DFQATT and CDR2 SNEGSKA (reference sequence). The CDR3 coding sequence is TGCAGTGCTCGTAGCCGGGACAGGGACTCCTACGAGCAGTACTTC. It specifies CSARSRDRDSYEQYF.

In this sample, this clonotype turned up a few times. The chain is built from TRBV6-5 and TRBJ2-3; 7 nucleotides line up with TRBD2. CDR3 length: 18 amino acids. The V gene end was trimmed by 2 bases and the J gene end by 4 bases; junction bases not matched to a gene: 15. Germline lookup yields CDR1 MNHEY and CDR2 SVGAGI. The CDR3, as DNA: TGTGCCAGCAGTTACCAACAGCCGGGAGCGGGAAATGCAGATACGCAGTATTTT. As protein: CASSYQQPGAGNADTQYF.

This clonotype came up a few times. The chain combines TRBV28 with TRBJ2-1, with 11 bases lining up with TRBD1. This CDR3 contains 16 residues. Trimming took 5 bases from V and 3 from J; bases not matched to a gene: 6. The germline CDR1 and CDR2 sequences are MDHEN and SYDVKM. CDR3 region: CASSPQDRGLYNEQFF. CDR3 in DNA: TGTGCCAGCAGTCCTCAGGACAGGGGGCTCTACAATGAGCAGTTCTTC. The variable domain in full, with the rest retrieved from reference TRBV28 and TRBJ2-1, is DVKVTQSSRYLVKRTGEKVFLECVQDMDHENMFWYRQDPGLGLRLIYFSYDVKMKEKGDIPEGYSVSREKKERFSLILESASTNQTSMYLCASSPQDRGLYNEQFFGPGTRLTVL.

This clonotype was counted many times. The chain uses TRBV5-1 and TRBJ2-1; 10 bases line up with TRBD2. V lost 0 bases and J lost 8; bases outside the gene matches: 8. Per the germline V gene, CDR1 is SGHRS and CDR2 is YFSETQ. The CDR3 totals 16 residues. The CDR3 nucleotides are TGCGCCAGCAGCTTGGAAGCGGGGGGGTCCGTATATGAGCAGTTCTTC. Amino acid sequence: CASSLEAGGSVYEQFF. The full variable domain, completed using reference TRBV5-1 and TRBJ2-1, is KAGVTQTPRYLIKTRGQQVTLSCSPISGHRSVSWYQQTPGQGLQFLFEYFSETQRNKGNFPGRFSGRQFSNSRSEMNVSTLELGDSALYLCASSLEAGGSVYEQFFGPGTRLTVL.

In its sample, this clonotype was seen a few times. The chain employs TRBV6-1 and TRBJ2-5, with 12 bases aligning to TRBD2. This CDR3 is built from 19 residues. The junction had 18 bases not matched to a gene; V was cut back by 8 bases and J by 2 bases. Germline CDR1 and CDR2: MNHNS and SASEGT. The CDR3 region is CASDGRKPLTSGGQETQYF. CDR3 bases: TGTGCCAGCGACGGCAGGAAGCCTCTGACTAGCGGGGGACAAGAGACCCAGTACTTC.

The chain recombines TRBV20-1 with TRBJ1-1; TRBD1 is a possible D gene (5 bases). The CDR3 contains 15 residues. Germline values: CDR1 DFQATT, CDR2 SNEGSKA (reference sequence). V was clipped by 7 bases and J by 4 bases, with 22 bases between them. This CDR3 reads CSVGSRRARGTEAFF. The CDR3 DNA reads as TGCAGTGTGGGGAGCAGGAGGGCAAGGGGCACTGAAGCTTTCTTT.

This clonotype occurred a few times. The chain has TRBV20-1 and TRBJ2-3; TRBD1 might be the D (5 bases). The CDR3 spans 13 residues. The germline gives CDR1 DFQATT, CDR2 SNEGSKA (reference sequence). V was trimmed by 8 bases and J by 2 bases, leaving 14 bases between them. CDR3 nucleotides: TGCAGTCTCTTCGACAGAAACACAGATACGCAGTATTTT. Its translation is CSLFDRNTDTQYF.

The chain combines TRBV12-3 or TRBV12-4 with TRBJ2-3, with a possible D match to TRBD2 (6 bases). The V and J ends lost 1 base and 7 bases respectively, with 12 bases between them. The CDR3 contains 14 residues. CDR3 coding DNA: TGTGCCAGCAGTTTAGGGCCCGGACTACATACGCAGTATTTT. It yields the protein CASSLGPGLHTQYF.

This chain joins TRBV9 and TRBJ2-1; 7 nucleotides line up with TRBD2. V lost 4 bases to trimming and J lost 4 bases; unmatched junction nucleotides: 8. Germline CDR1 SGDLS, CDR2 YYNGEE. This CDR3 comprises 15 residues. The CDR3 sequence is CASSPRRGNYNEQFF. For the CDR3, the DNA is TGTGCCAGCAGCCCCAGGCGGGGGAATTACAATGAGCAGTTCTTC.

The chain carries TRBV18 and TRBJ2-5, with D possibly being TRBD1 or TRBD2 (5 bases each). Between the trimmed V and J ends, which lost 2 bases and 0 bases, there was a span of 19 bases. The CDR3 has 18 amino acids. From germline, CDR1 is KGHSH and CDR2 LQKENI. Here the CDR3 reads CASSPYIQRGTYQETQYF. The CDR3 DNA is TGTGCCAGCTCACCATATATTCAGAGGGGAACGTACCAAGAGACCCAGTACTTC.